This T cell receptor beta chain was identified in a study of identical twins. TCRdb re-called the 5' RACE reads through MiXCR, storing one row per CDR3 protein. The top ten clones hold approximately 2% of a sample with more than 650,000 distinct CDR3 sequences, 5.5% to 6.5% of them seen once. The CDR3 is 15 residues long. The V and J ends lost 6 bases and 5 bases, in that order; junction bases with no gene match: 5. The genes are TRBV12-3 or TRBV12-4 and TRBJ2-1, with 12 bases matching TRBD2. The sequence was collected from a man in his late teens or twenties in good health. The specimen was naive T cells sorted from blood. The chain's CDR3 is CASRWASGRDNEQFF. The DNA of the CDR3 is TGTGCCAGCAGGTGGGCTAGCGGGAGGGACAATGAGCAGTTCTTC.